The clone carrying this TCR beta chain showed up many times. Using immunoSEQ multiplex PCR, the repertoire was profiled, and TCRdb retains in-frame clones only, with some absent. Of around 750,000 clones listed, about 74% were seen once; the top ten hold 1.5% to 2%. Germline V lookup: CDR1 LNHDA, CDR2 SQIVND (reference sequence). CDR3 length: 15 amino acids. J was trimmed by 7 bases and V by 4 bases; bases with no gene match: 7. This sample stems from a study of shared clonotypes between healthy human individuals. This sequence joins TRBV19 and TRBJ2-1; TRBD2 matches at 10 bases. The sample consisted of memory CD4+ T cells sorted from blood. Subset given: CD45RA-negative fraction. This clonotype was obtained from a young woman in good health. CDR3 nucleotide sequence: TGTGCCAGTAGTACCAGCGGGAGGGCAGGGAATGAGCAGTTCTTC. Its protein product is CASSTSGRAGNEQFF.